This T cell receptor beta chain was captured by sequencing in a study of technical replicates of blood from a few donors (dated 2017 in TCRdb). Spanning cysteine to phenylalanine, the CDR3 consists of 15 amino acids. Solely the CDR3 DNA is kept, with 45 bases framed from the first base. Between the V and J ends, shortened by 0 bases and 2 bases respectively, the junction contains 12 bases. As encoded in the germline V gene, CDR1 is SGDLS while CDR2 is YYNGEE. In the case of this clone: It has no known antigen specificity. Per-nucleotide qualities are absent, and no much larger clonotype sits a single base away.

Libraries were prepared through the immunoSEQ multiplex PCR assay. TCRdb's version of the immuneACCESS table is confined to in-frame rearrangements and falls short of the full clone set. An unresolved V gene accounts for under half of the shortfall where checked; the remainder is of unknown origin. In this sample the table shows 70,000 to 95,000 clones, 95% to 98% of which occur a single time. Of the sample, around 0.3% falls within the top ten clones. The chain uses TRBV9 and TRBJ2-7, with TRBD2 perhaps the D gene, on 5 matching bases. The specimen was T cells isolated from PBMCs. The sequence was obtained from a human donor in good health. CDR3 loop: CASSVAPSSTYEQYF. The nucleotide sequence is given as TGTGCCAGCAGCGTAGCTCCTAGCAGTACCTACGAGCAGTACTTC. Extended through the reference TRBV9 and TRBJ2-7 proteins, this CDR3 yields the full variable domain: DSGVTQTPKHLITATGQRVTLRCSPRSGDLSVYWYQQSLDQGLQFLIQYYNGEERAKGNILERFSAQQFPDLHSELNLSSLELGDSALYFCASSVAPSSTYEQYFGPGTRLTVT.